The rows below give T cell receptor beta chains drawn from one sample of a study of T cell repertoires in cytomegalovirus infection. TCRdb reanalysed the reads using MiXCR and keeps one entry per CDR3 protein. The profile shows some 680,000 distinct CDR3 sequences, less than 40% of them singletons. Sequencing was performed on PBMCs. The receptor set was obtained from a human donor in good health (CMV status not recorded). Some clones in this sample may be carry-over from other donors' samples. The CDR3 runs from the conserved cysteine through the conserved F or W. The D gene is left open where the match is weak. The size entry is marked missing in some rows and otherwise reads once, few, many or a size class.

TRBV5-6,-,-,TRBJ1-5,CASSLGIKAGQPQHF,TGTGCCAGCAGCTTGGGAATTAAGGCGGGTCAGCCCCAGCATTTT
TRBV29-1,-,few,TRBJ2-6,CSALGELAGANVLTF,TGCAGCGCTTTAGGAGAGCTCGCTGGGGCCAACGTCCTGACTTTC
TRBV19,-,-,TRBJ2-2,CASSLRQTNTGELFF,TGTGCCAGTAGTCTCCGACAGACGAACACCGGGGAGCTGTTTTTT
TRBV7-6,-,few,TRBJ2-1,CASSSFKKGAKFNEQFF,TGTGCCAGCAGCTCCTTTAAGAAGGGCGCTAAATTCAATGAGCAGTTCTTC
TRBV7-9,TRBD2,-,TRBJ2-5,CASSPRMGLAGGVLQETQYF,TGTGCCAGCAGCCCACGAATGGGACTAGCGGGAGGAGTTTTGCAAGAGACCCAGTACTTC
TRBV6-5,-,-,TRBJ1-5,CASRRGNQPQHF,TGTGCCAGTAGAAGGGGGAATCAGCCCCAGCATTTT
TRBV11-3,TRBD1,few,TRBJ2-3,CASSRTGTGMTDTQYF,TGTGCCAGCAGTCGAACCGGGACAGGGATGACAGATACGCAGTATTTT
TRBV30,-,-,TRBJ1-2,CAWRAGTRGGYTF,TGTGCCTGGAGGGCCGGGACCCGGGGCGGCTACACCTTC
TRBV7-2,-,many,TRBJ1-4,CASSPDGNLNEKLFF,TGTGCCAGCAGCCCCGACGGGAACTTGAATGAAAAACTGTTTTTT
TRBV28,TRBD1,few,TRBJ1-2,CASSLTGVSGYTF,TGTGCCAGCAGTTTAACAGGGGTTAGTGGCTACACCTTC
TRBV7-2,-,few,TRBJ2-5,CASIPKGRERSNQETQYF,TGTGCCAGCATCCCTAAGGGAAGGGAAAGATCCAACCAAGAGACCCAGTACTTC
TRBV5-3,-,few,TRBJ2-7,CASSLSRGEYEQYF,TGTGCCAGCAGCCTGTCGAGGGGGGAATACGAGCAGTACTTC
TRBV10-3,-,-,TRBJ2-5,CAISRGGETQYF,TGTGCCATCAGCAGGGGCGGCGAGACCCAGTACTTC
TRBV7-6,TRBD1,few,TRBJ2-5,CASSLIAGTDKETQYF,TGTGCCAGCAGCCTAATCGCCGGGACAGATAAAGAGACCCAGTACTTC
TRBV4-1,-,-,TRBJ1-4,CASSRDGPAEEKLFF,TGCGCCAGCAGCCGAGACGGCCCCGCGGAAGAAAAACTGTTTTTT
TRBV19,TRBD2,-,TRBJ2-3,CASSIFTSGGGDTQYF,TGTGCCAGTAGTATCTTTACTAGCGGGGGTGGAGATACGCAGTATTTT
TRBV9,TRBD1,-,TRBJ2-7,CASSAKPGQGESEQYF,TGTGCCAGCAGCGCTAAACCGGGACAGGGCGAATCCGAGCAGTACTTC
TRBV7-6,TRBD1,few,TRBJ1-6,CASSVGQGDSPLHF,TGTGCCAGCAGCGTAGGACAGGGGGATTCACCCCTCCACTTT
TRBV27,-,many,TRBJ1-1,CASKYWGVGTEAFF,TGTGCCAGCAAATACTGGGGAGTCGGCACTGAAGCTTTCTTT
TRBV5-1,-,many,TRBJ1-1,CASSLGPLNTEAFF,TGTGCCAGCAGCCTCGGTCCCTTGAACACTGAAGCTTTCTTT
TRBV19,-,few,TRBJ1-1,CASRPGGRTRAFF,TGTGCCAGTAGGCCCGGGGGGAGGACCCGTGCTTTCTTT